Sequencing of this T cell receptor (beta chain) was carried out in a study of T cell responses to AZD1222 COVID-19 vaccine (TCRdb year 2021). About the full investigation: TCR sequencing covered fewer than 250 trial participants: nearly 210 given two doses of AZD1222 and 26 given two doses of MenACWY control vaccine. Enrollment into the trials was organized by age into subgroups of 18-55, 56-69 and 70-plus years, and those subgroups contained about 160, 30 and 59 TCR-sequenced participants, respectively.

The CDR3 regions of human TCRbeta chains were analyzed by immunosequencing. The original methods were these. Repertoire TCRs were matched against a reference library of SARS-CoV-2-specific TCRs generated with the MIRA antigen-specificity platform. Breadth was defined as the fraction of unique TCRs that were SARS-CoV-2-associated. Depth was defined as the fraction of total T cells that were SARS-CoV-2-associated. Each spike-specific TCR was assigned to its reactive spike region and to a CD4 or CD8 class using the MIRA data. Log10-transformed breadth and depth values were compared by one-way ANOVA with Sidak's multiple comparisons tests. TCRdb stores this immuneACCESS table with in-frame sequences only. Part of the clones is absent; in the studies checked, under half of the shortfall reflects unresolved V genes, and no reason is known for the rest. V, J and clone size were drawn from that table, and D and trimming were deduced from the DNA. The sample table holds about 160,000 clones, of which 88% were seen once. The ten largest clones add up to approximately 4.5% of the sample.

This clone was picked up one time. Its antigen is unknown. The record has no base qualities; no much larger clone is one base away. General findings and caveats noted by the study authors: Conclusions about previously exposed vaccinees are limited, since just five or six AZD1222 recipients were seropositive for SARS-CoV-2 at baseline. Reportedly, almost half of the unique spike-specific TCRs recognized epitopes lying outside the regions that are mutated in the B.1.351 and B.1.1.7 variants. Because no day 14 peak-response samples were available, the repertoires could be characterized only after the peak T cell response. After two AZD1222 doses, spike-specific TCR breadth and depth were significantly higher than at day 0 and than in MenACWY recipients. In the small 56-69-year group, the increase in depth fell short of significance, most likely because of low power. Participants were mostly white British, with more females than males. The authors suggested clonal diversity may have been underestimated. CD4 TCRs associated with the vaccine covered the entire spike protein, and the dominant responses were in regions 160-218 and 743-854.

Read against the paper, the sample's time point label means: about 28 days (+/-7) after the second vaccine dose. AZD1222 recipients whose second dose came at about 4 weeks and those whose second dose came at about 12 weeks were combined into one group, since spike-specific TCR depth and breadth did not differ between the two schedules. Samples from vaccinated people were obtained from the UK trials COV001 and COV002, which included a single-blind randomized controlled phase 2/3 trial of AZD1222 (ChAdOx1 nCoV-19) in healthy adults. Trial participant PBMC samples were collected at day 0 and day 28 after the second dose for TCRbeta chain sequencing. V loses 1 base of germline sequence and J loses 0 bases, and the interval between the two ends is 12 bases. The germline V gene provides CDR1 MNHEY and CDR2 SVGAGI. The CDR3 contains 16 residues, cysteine and phenylalanine counted. Just CDR3 DNA is preserved here, 48 bases in frame from base 1.

The receptor's source is an adult who received the AZD1222 COVID-19 vaccine. Specimen: peripheral blood, collected 28 days after the second AZD1222 dose. This chain joins TRBV6-5 to TRBJ1-1; the D gene lacks a confident call. The CDR3 is CASSYFAVHLNTEAFF. Here is the DNA: TGTGCCAGCAGTTACTTCGCAGTCCACCTGAACACTGAAGCTTTCTTT.